A single sample gave rise to the 18 T cell receptor beta chains below, sequenced in a study of identical twins. TCRdb redid the calling of the 5' RACE reads with MiXCR, one entry per CDR3 protein. Of some 1,700,000 distinct CDR3 sequences detected, 32% appear once; the ten largest clones hold under 0.35%. Specimen: cord blood. These receptors were obtained from a newborn girl in good health.

The CDR3 sequence is CASSQEGVNYGYTF. In nucleotides, the CDR3 is TGCGCCAGCAGCCAAGAAGGGGTTAACTATGGCTACACCTTC. The chain employs TRBV4-1 and TRBJ1-2; weak D call: TRBD1 (5 bases). This CDR3 is built from 14 residues. Trimming stripped 0 bases from V and 1 base from J, with 6 bases between. The germline gives CDR1 MGHRA, CDR2 YSYEKL.

About this clonotype: This could be a read error, since a much larger clone is one nucleotide away. This chain uses TRBV7-2 with TRBJ2-4; possible D gene TRBD1, 5 bases. V was trimmed by 4 bases and J by 13 bases, leaving 17 bases between them. The length of the CDR3 is 13 residues. Germline lookup yields CDR1 SGHTA and CDR2 FQGNSA. The CDR3 coding sequence is TGTGCCAGCAGCTCCCAGTGGGGCAATGAGCAGTACTTC. This codes for CASSSQWGNEQYF.

The chain combines TRBV6-1 with TRBJ2-7; a weak D match, TRBD1 (5 bases). V was cut by 7 bases and J by 2 bases, with 15 bases left in between. The CDR3 is 14 residues long. Germline lookup yields CDR1 MNHNS and CDR2 SASEGT. The DNA for the CDR3 is TGTGCCAGCAAGGGCCTCTGGACAACCTACGAGCAGTACTTC. It encodes CASKGLWTTYEQYF.

The chain couples TRBV2 to TRBJ2-1; tentatively, D is TRBD1 or TRBD2 (5 bases each). The CDR3 consists of 15 residues. The germline gives CDR1 SNHLY, CDR2 FYNNEI. Trimming removed 6 bases at V and 5 bases at J, with 17 bases between. The CDR3 region has the DNA TGTGCCAGCAGCCCGAGGGGTTCAGGAGACAATGAGCAGTTCTTC. Translating it yields CASSPRGSGDNEQFF.

This clonotype has ten or more counts. The chain recombines TRBV27 with TRBJ2-7; the match to TRBD1 covers 7 bases. The CDR3 runs 15 residues. CDR1 and CDR2 from the germline V gene are MNHEY and SMNVEV (reference sequence). The junction had 4 bases not matched to a gene; V was cut back by 0 bases and J by 2 bases. The CDR3 DNA sequence: TGTGCCAGCAGTTTATCGATCGGACAGGCCTACGAGCAGTACTTC. This codes for CASSLSIGQAYEQYF.

The rearrangement uses TRBV27 and TRBJ2-7; 8 nucleotides agree with TRBD1. Germline CDR1 is MNHEY and CDR2 is SMNVEV (reference sequence). V gave up 5 bases and J gave up 5 bases; unmatched junction bases: 8. This CDR3 has 14 amino acids. CDR3 in amino acids: CASSGRQGQDEQYF. CDR3 bases: TGTGCCAGCAGTGGGCGACAGGGACAGGACGAGCAGTACTTC.

Only a few counts were recorded for this clonotype. For the CDR3, the DNA is TGCAGCGTTGAACCACAGGGAGGGTTCTTC. This translates into CSVEPQGGFF. The chain joins TRBV29-1 to TRBJ2-1; either TRBD1 or TRBD2 may fit D (6 bases each). CDR3 size: 10 residues. From germline, CDR1 is SQVTM and CDR2 ANQGSEA. The ends were cut back, 2 bases at V and 15 bases at J, with 11 bases in the middle.

The chain employs TRBV25-1 and TRBJ1-2; 10 bases are shared with TRBD1. This CDR3 spans 16 amino acids. Unmatched junction bases numbered 6, after V lost 5 bases and J lost 0 bases. CDR1 and CDR2 from the germline V gene are MGHDK and SYGVNS. CDR3 sequence: CASSPRQGATNYGYTF. The CDR3 nucleotides read TGTGCCAGCAGTCCCCGACAGGGGGCGACTAACTATGGCTACACCTTC.

V and J are TRBV5-1 and TRBJ2-5; 13 nucleotides line up with TRBD2. Germline CDR1 is SGHRS and CDR2 is YFSETQ. The CDR3 sequence is 17 residues long. The V segment lost 3 bases and the J segment 11 bases; nucleotides outside the gene matches: 16. CDR3 in DNA: TGCGCCAGCAGCTCAGGACTAGCGGGGGACTTCTACAATGAGCAGTACTTC. Translation gives CASSSGLAGDFYNEQYF.

The chain combines TRBV4-1 with TRBJ1-5; TRBD1 aligns across 7 bases. Losses at the gene ends were 0 bases for V and 7 bases for J; bases not matched to a gene: 6. Germline V lookup: CDR1 MGHRA, CDR2 YSYEKL. This CDR3 spans 15 amino acids. The CDR3 nucleotides read TGCGCCAGCAGCCAAGATATGTGGACAGGACAGCCCCAGCATTTT. It translates to CASSQDMWTGQPQHF.

This chain links TRBV25-1 with TRBJ2-1; D is perhaps TRBD1 (8 bases). Trimming removed 3 bases at V and 7 bases at J, with 16 bases between. The CDR3 has 15 residues. Germline-derived CDR1 and CDR2 are MGHDK and SYGVNS. The CDR3 is CASSDLDREGNEQFF. The CDR3 DNA sequence: TGTGCCAGCAGTGATCTGGACAGGGAGGGGAATGAGCAGTTCTTC.

The table lists this clonotype with a few counts. The V call is TRBV29-1, the J call TRBJ2-5; no reliable D call. This CDR3 has 14 residues. Germline V gives CDR1 SQVTM, CDR2 ANQGSEA. This chain's CDR3 is CRPIRAQQYNEQYF. In DNA form, the CDR3 reads TGCAGACCAATTCGGGCCCAGCAATACAATGAGCAGTACTTC.

The sample holds many counts of this clonotype. V usage is TRBV13 and J usage is TRBJ1-2; D is uncertain. The CDR3 spans 16 residues. Germline CDR1 reads PRHDT; CDR2 reads FYEKMQ (reference sequence). Trimming left V 1 base short and J 2 bases short, with 14 bases between. The CDR3 here is CASSLVPFEQNYGYTF. For the CDR3, the DNA is TGTGCCAGCAGCTTAGTCCCTTTTGAACAAAACTATGGCTACACCTTC.

Here the CDR3 DNA reads TGTGCCAGCAGCTTCGGCGGGAGTTCCAATGAGCAGTACTTC. This translates into CASSFGGSSNEQYF. This sequence joins TRBV7-9 and TRBJ2-1; 7 bases agree with TRBD2. The DNA end lines up better with TRBJ2-7; the J call may be wrong. Germline lookup yields CDR1 SEHNR and CDR2 FQNEAQ (reference sequence). This CDR3 contains 14 residues.

This clonotype was observed many times. V usage is TRBV6-4 and J usage is TRBJ2-1; TRBD1 aligns across 7 bases. J gave up 8 bases and V 2 bases, and 6 bases lay outside the gene matches. The V gene's germline CDR1 is MRHNA and CDR2 SNTAGT. The CDR3 length is 14 residues. This CDR3 reads CASSDGTGVDEQFF. Here the CDR3 DNA reads TGTGCCAGCAGTGACGGTACAGGGGTCGATGAGCAGTTCTTC.

The rearrangement joins TRBV27 to TRBJ1-2; D uncertain. Trimming stripped 4 bases from V and 4 bases from J, with 13 bases between. The CDR3 sequence is 14 residues long. Germline CDR1 reads MNHEY; CDR2 reads SMNVEV (reference sequence). CDR3 bases: TGTGCCAGCAGTTCCCACAGTCCGGGCTATGGCTACACCTTC. Protein: CASSSHSPGYGYTF.

A note on this clonotype: The junction differs from germline at one of its ends, possibly a read error. V is TRBV27 and J is TRBJ1-2, with D unresolved. Germline assignment: CDR1 MNHEY and CDR2 SMNVEV (reference sequence). The CDR3 runs to 13 residues. The CDR3 coding sequence is TGTGCCAGCAGTTTAACTGGAGTAAATGGCTCCACCTTC. Translation: CASSLTGVNGSTF.

J is TRBJ2-5 and V is TRBV3-1; the D is unclear. Trimming pared 0 bases from V and 4 bases from J, leaving 18 bases between. The germline V gene encodes CDR1 LGHDT and CDR2 YNNKEL (reference sequence). This CDR3 has 17 residues. The CDR3 sequence is CASSQDQSSPNGETQYF. The CDR3 DNA follows: TGTGCCAGCAGCCAAGATCAGAGTAGCCCTAATGGAGAGACCCAGTACTTC.